This paragraph covers one T cell receptor beta chain sequence. Germline CDR1 and CDR2: SGHRS and YFSETQ. This CDR3 has 15 amino acids. V lost 4 bases and J 0 bases, leaving 12 bases between the germline ends. This entry belongs to a study of blood T cell repertoires in COVID-19. Study in general: COVID-19 samples from acute and convalescent phases originated in the United States, Italy and Spain.

Methods used by the authors: Reference gene primer amplification gave estimated nucleated cell counts. Generated by immunoSEQ multiplex PCR, the TCRdb table keeps only in-frame clones and is missing some. V, J and clone size are those of that table, while D and trimming were read from the DNA. The sample records 150,000 or so clones, roughly 80% being singletons. The TCR sequence derives from a man in his sixties with acute or convalescent COVID-19. This sequence joins TRBV5-1 and TRBJ2-3, with D perhaps matching TRBD2 (5 bases). Sequences were obtained from peripheral blood. Here the CDR3 reads CASSRAASSTDTQYF. DNA of the CDR3: TGCGCCAGCAGCAGAGCGGCTTCTAGCACAGATACGCAGTATTTT.